These 24 T cell receptor beta chains share one sample of origin, sequenced in a study of cytomegalovirus exposure and HLA in healthy donors. The study ran its PCR with 60 Vbeta and 13 Jbeta primers. Assay: immunoSEQ multiplex PCR; the TCRdb copy retains only in-frame clones and omits some. Of under 150,000 clones in the sample, about 75% are singletons; the top ten hold 1.7%. Sequencing input: PBMCs. Every receptor here comes from a woman in her twenties or thirties in good health and CMV-seronegative.

V is TRBV6-4 and J is TRBJ1-2; D might be TRBD1 (6 bases). V was shortened by 6 bases and J by 4 bases, with 18 bases between the two germline ends. Germline V gene sequence: CDR1 MRHNA, CDR2 SNTAGT. The CDR3 is 15 amino acids. CDR3 in DNA: TGTGCCAGCAGCCAGTTCCAGGGGAGCCCCTATGGCTACACCTTC. Protein product: CASSQFQGSPYGYTF.

The V gene is TRBV23-1, the J gene TRBJ1-1; a possible D gene is TRBD1 (5 bases). TRBV23-1 is assigned to the ORF class and has an uncertain function. The CDR3 is made up of 13 amino acids. V was shortened by 7 bases and J by 1 base, with 10 bases between the two germline ends. CDR3 bases: TGCGCCAGCACCCAAGGGGCGAACACTGAAGCTTTCTTT. Protein sequence: CASTQGANTEAFF.

This chain connects TRBV9 to TRBJ2-5; the match to TRBD1 covers 8 bases. CDR3 size: 15 residues. V gave up 3 bases and J gave up 1 base; unmatched junction bases: 5. The germline V gene has CDR1 SGDLS and CDR2 YYNGEE. CDR3 amino acids: CASSAQGGGQETQYF. DNA for the CDR3: TGTGCCAGCAGCGCACAGGGGGGTGGCCAAGAGACCCAGTACTTC.

This chain uses TRBV21-1 with TRBJ2-5; the table names TRBD1, a call not compared with the DNA. TRBV21-1 is annotated as a pseudogene. CDR3 length: 19 amino acids. The CDR3 reads CASSKAGQGQGHKVETQYF. Here the CDR3 DNA reads TGTGCCAGCAGCAAAGCAGGGCAGGGCCAGGGGCACAAGGTGGAGACCCAGTACTTC.

This clone was seen once. V usage is TRBV12-5 and J usage is TRBJ2-5, with D possibly TRBD2 on 6 matching bases. There are 16 residues in the CDR3. Germline loops: CDR1 LGHNT, CDR2 FRNRAP. Trimming took off 1 base at V and 4 bases at J, with 16 bases between the two ends. This CDR3 is CASGLGSSGGGETQYF. The CDR3 DNA is TGTGCTAGTGGTTTGGGCTCCTCCGGGGGAGGAGAGACCCAGTACTTC.

This clone came up a few times. The V and J genes are TRBV7-8 and TRBJ1-2; D unresolved. V gave up 5 bases and J gave up 6 bases, with 10 bases separating them. Germline V gives CDR1 SGHVS, CDR2 FQNEAQ. This CDR3 contains 12 residues. The CDR3 here is CASSLRRNGYTF. The CDR3 DNA follows: TGTGCCAGCAGCCTCCGGAGAAATGGCTACACCTTC.

The chain has TRBV11-1 and TRBJ1-1; 8 positions match TRBD1. The CDR3 runs 15 residues. Trimming took 1 base from V and 1 from J; bases not matched to a gene: 2. The germline V gene encodes CDR1 SGHAT and CDR2 FQDESV (reference sequence). As DNA, the CDR3 is TGTGCCAGCAGCTTAGAAGGACAGGGGAACACTGAAGCTTTCTTT. Its protein is CASSLEGQGNTEAFF.

J is TRBJ1-1 and V is TRBV4-3; D gene uncertain. Trimming left V 0 bases short and J 1 base short, with 9 bases between. CDR3 length: 15 residues. Germline lookup yields CDR1 LGHNA and CDR2 YSLEER. The CDR3 DNA reads TGCGCCAGCAGCCAAGATGCCCGCGAGAACACTGAAGCTTTCTTT. Translating it yields CASSQDARENTEAFF.

The chain has TRBV4-2 and TRBJ2-3, with a possible D match to TRBD2 (5 bases). V lost 0 bases and J lost 4, with 14 bases in between. This CDR3 has 16 residues. Germline CDR1 is LGHNA and CDR2 is YNFKEQ. The CDR3 nucleotides are TGTGCCAGCAGCCAAGACAGCGACTCCGGGGCAGATACGCAGTATTTT. It codes for CASSQDSDSGADTQYF.

J is TRBJ1-2 and V is TRBV27; D unresolved. Germline V lookup: CDR1 MNHEY, CDR2 SMNVEV (reference sequence). The CDR3 is made up of 16 amino acids. The V end lost 3 bases, the J end lost 0 bases, and 14 bases lay between the germline ends. The CDR3 nucleotides read TGTGCCAGCAGTTTGGGTTCGGGGTTAGCTAACTATGGCTACACCTTC. It is translated as CASSLGSGLANYGYTF.

The V gene is TRBV5-1, the J gene TRBJ1-1, with D perhaps matching TRBD1 (6 bases). The V and J ends lost 3 bases and 2 bases respectively, with 17 bases between them. Germline values: CDR1 SGHRS, CDR2 YFSETQ. The CDR3 runs 16 residues. For the CDR3, the DNA is TGCGCCAGCAGCTCTACAGCGGGGGCGGGAAACACTGAAGCTTTCTTT. It codes for CASSSTAGAGNTEAFF.

This clone has a single count. The chain couples TRBV30 to TRBJ2-7, with D maybe TRBD1 (6 bases). The germline CDR1 and CDR2 sequences are GTSNPN and SVGIG (reference sequence). The V and J ends lost 3 bases and 3 bases respectively, with 12 bases between them. This CDR3 region has 13 residues. This chain's CDR3 is CAWSAGQFYEQYF. DNA of the CDR3: TGTGCCTGGAGCGCAGGACAGTTCTACGAGCAGTACTTC.

The chain recombines TRBV4-2 with TRBJ2-7, with a tentative D call TRBD2 (6 bases). The V gene lost 2 bases and the J gene lost 6 bases, with 14 bases spanning the gap. This CDR3 comprises 14 residues. Germline V gives CDR1 LGHNA, CDR2 YNFKEQ. CDR3 sequence: CASSQNSGGSEQYF. In nucleotides, the CDR3 is TGTGCCAGCAGCCAAAATTCCGGGGGTTCCGAGCAGTACTTC.

The genes are TRBV12-5 and TRBJ2-2, with D possibly TRBD2 on 6 matching bases. CDR1 and CDR2 from the germline V gene are LGHNT and FRNRAP. Trimming removed 6 bases at V and 1 base at J, with 9 bases between. The CDR3 has 14 residues. CDR3 in amino acids: CASGRDGNTGELFF. The DNA for the CDR3 is TGTGCTAGTGGGCGGGACGGGAACACCGGGGAGCTGTTTTTT.

The rearrangement uses TRBV6-5 and TRBJ1-2; D gene ambiguous. V gave up 5 bases and J gave up 4 bases, with 11 bases separating them. The CDR3 has 13 residues. The V gene's germline CDR1 is MNHEY and CDR2 SVGAGI. CDR3 in amino acids: CASSRTSFYGYTF. CDR3 nucleotide sequence: TGTGCCAGCAGTCGGACTTCCTTCTATGGCTACACCTTC.

The chain carries TRBV29-1 and TRBJ1-1, with TRBD1 matching 9 bases. The CDR3 has 13 residues. V was pared by 4 bases and J by 5 bases, with 5 bases of the junction left unmatched. Germline V gene lookup returns CDR1 SQVTM and CDR2 ANQGSEA. This CDR3 is CSVATGGWTEAFF. In DNA, the CDR3 is TGCAGCGTTGCAACAGGGGGCTGGACTGAAGCTTTCTTT.

J is TRBJ2-4 and V is TRBV10-3; 9 bases align to TRBD1. The germline CDR1 and CDR2 sequences are ENHRY and SYGVKD. The V gene end was trimmed by 0 bases and the J gene end by 3 bases; junction bases not matched to a gene: 9. The length of the CDR3 is 18 residues. CDR3 sequence reads: CAISESWTGVLGKNIQYF. CDR3 DNA sequence: TGTGCCATCAGTGAGTCGTGGACAGGGGTATTGGGCAAAAACATTCAGTACTTC.

V gene TRBV2 combines with J gene TRBJ1-5, with TRBD1 as a possible D gene (5 bases). This CDR3 region has 15 residues. Germline V gives CDR1 SNHLY, CDR2 FYNNEI. Between the trimmed V and J ends, which lost 3 bases and 1 base, there was a span of 10 bases. CDR3 loop: CASSEEGLSNQPQHF. DNA of the CDR3: TGTGCCAGCAGTGAGGAGGGGTTGAGCAATCAGCCCCAGCATTTT.

V usage is TRBV4-2 and J usage is TRBJ1-4, with 8 bases that match TRBD1. This CDR3 contains 18 residues. Trimming took 3 bases from V and 8 from J; bases not matched to a gene: 17. Germline CDR1 and CDR2: LGHNA and YNFKEQ. The CDR3 spells CASSHYPPSTGVGEKLFF. The CDR3 nucleotides are TGTGCCAGCAGCCACTATCCCCCCTCGACAGGGGTCGGGGAAAAACTGTTTTTT.

This clone was seen more than once but under ten times. This chain connects TRBV6-1 to TRBJ2-6, with TRBD1 identical over 7 bases. Germline values: CDR1 MNHNS, CDR2 SASEGT. This CDR3 has 16 amino acids. J gave up 2 bases and V 0 bases, and 1 base lay outside the gene matches. In DNA form, the CDR3 reads TGTGCCAGCAGTGAAGCACAGGGGACTGGGGCCAACGTCCTGACTTTC. This encodes CASSEAQGTGANVLTF.

The genes are TRBV5-1 and TRBJ2-1; perhaps TRBD2 as D (7 bases). CDR3 length: 16 residues. Germline CDR1 is SGHRS and CDR2 is YFSETQ. Trimming removed 3 bases from V and 5 bases from J, with 18 bases in between. The CDR3 region has the DNA TGCGCCAGCAGCTCGACTATGAGGGGGGGCGACAATGAGCAGTTCTTC. It encodes CASSSTMRGGDNEQFF.

The chain combines TRBV6-6 with TRBJ2-7; D is perhaps TRBD2 (6 bases). The CDR3 is 15 residues long. The germline V gene encodes CDR1 MNHNY and CDR2 SVGAGI (reference sequence). Trimming shortened V by 6 bases and J by 1 base, and 16 bases separated the two germline ends. CDR3 coding DNA: TGTGCCAGCAGAGACGGGGGTGGCCCTTCCTACGAGCAGTACTTC. Residues: CASRDGGGPSYEQYF.

The gene calls are TRBV14 and TRBJ1-5; D is perhaps TRBD1 (5 bases). Germline CDR1 SGHDN, CDR2 FVKESK. The CDR3 is 14 residues long. V shed 2 bases and J shed 4 bases, with 9 bases lying between them. CDR3: CASSQQGVNQPQHF. The CDR3 DNA is TGTGCCAGCAGCCAACAGGGTGTAAATCAGCCCCAGCATTTT.

The CDR3 sequence: CATSRDSGGEEKLFF. The CDR3 DNA follows: TGTGCCACCAGCAGAGATTCAGGGGGCGAGGAAAAACTGTTTTTT. This chain uses TRBV15 with TRBJ1-4, with TRBD1 matching over 8 bases. Germline values: CDR1 LNHNV, CDR2 YYDKDF (reference sequence). The CDR3 is 15 amino acids. The ends lost 0 bases at V and 8 bases at J; junction bases unmatched: 5.